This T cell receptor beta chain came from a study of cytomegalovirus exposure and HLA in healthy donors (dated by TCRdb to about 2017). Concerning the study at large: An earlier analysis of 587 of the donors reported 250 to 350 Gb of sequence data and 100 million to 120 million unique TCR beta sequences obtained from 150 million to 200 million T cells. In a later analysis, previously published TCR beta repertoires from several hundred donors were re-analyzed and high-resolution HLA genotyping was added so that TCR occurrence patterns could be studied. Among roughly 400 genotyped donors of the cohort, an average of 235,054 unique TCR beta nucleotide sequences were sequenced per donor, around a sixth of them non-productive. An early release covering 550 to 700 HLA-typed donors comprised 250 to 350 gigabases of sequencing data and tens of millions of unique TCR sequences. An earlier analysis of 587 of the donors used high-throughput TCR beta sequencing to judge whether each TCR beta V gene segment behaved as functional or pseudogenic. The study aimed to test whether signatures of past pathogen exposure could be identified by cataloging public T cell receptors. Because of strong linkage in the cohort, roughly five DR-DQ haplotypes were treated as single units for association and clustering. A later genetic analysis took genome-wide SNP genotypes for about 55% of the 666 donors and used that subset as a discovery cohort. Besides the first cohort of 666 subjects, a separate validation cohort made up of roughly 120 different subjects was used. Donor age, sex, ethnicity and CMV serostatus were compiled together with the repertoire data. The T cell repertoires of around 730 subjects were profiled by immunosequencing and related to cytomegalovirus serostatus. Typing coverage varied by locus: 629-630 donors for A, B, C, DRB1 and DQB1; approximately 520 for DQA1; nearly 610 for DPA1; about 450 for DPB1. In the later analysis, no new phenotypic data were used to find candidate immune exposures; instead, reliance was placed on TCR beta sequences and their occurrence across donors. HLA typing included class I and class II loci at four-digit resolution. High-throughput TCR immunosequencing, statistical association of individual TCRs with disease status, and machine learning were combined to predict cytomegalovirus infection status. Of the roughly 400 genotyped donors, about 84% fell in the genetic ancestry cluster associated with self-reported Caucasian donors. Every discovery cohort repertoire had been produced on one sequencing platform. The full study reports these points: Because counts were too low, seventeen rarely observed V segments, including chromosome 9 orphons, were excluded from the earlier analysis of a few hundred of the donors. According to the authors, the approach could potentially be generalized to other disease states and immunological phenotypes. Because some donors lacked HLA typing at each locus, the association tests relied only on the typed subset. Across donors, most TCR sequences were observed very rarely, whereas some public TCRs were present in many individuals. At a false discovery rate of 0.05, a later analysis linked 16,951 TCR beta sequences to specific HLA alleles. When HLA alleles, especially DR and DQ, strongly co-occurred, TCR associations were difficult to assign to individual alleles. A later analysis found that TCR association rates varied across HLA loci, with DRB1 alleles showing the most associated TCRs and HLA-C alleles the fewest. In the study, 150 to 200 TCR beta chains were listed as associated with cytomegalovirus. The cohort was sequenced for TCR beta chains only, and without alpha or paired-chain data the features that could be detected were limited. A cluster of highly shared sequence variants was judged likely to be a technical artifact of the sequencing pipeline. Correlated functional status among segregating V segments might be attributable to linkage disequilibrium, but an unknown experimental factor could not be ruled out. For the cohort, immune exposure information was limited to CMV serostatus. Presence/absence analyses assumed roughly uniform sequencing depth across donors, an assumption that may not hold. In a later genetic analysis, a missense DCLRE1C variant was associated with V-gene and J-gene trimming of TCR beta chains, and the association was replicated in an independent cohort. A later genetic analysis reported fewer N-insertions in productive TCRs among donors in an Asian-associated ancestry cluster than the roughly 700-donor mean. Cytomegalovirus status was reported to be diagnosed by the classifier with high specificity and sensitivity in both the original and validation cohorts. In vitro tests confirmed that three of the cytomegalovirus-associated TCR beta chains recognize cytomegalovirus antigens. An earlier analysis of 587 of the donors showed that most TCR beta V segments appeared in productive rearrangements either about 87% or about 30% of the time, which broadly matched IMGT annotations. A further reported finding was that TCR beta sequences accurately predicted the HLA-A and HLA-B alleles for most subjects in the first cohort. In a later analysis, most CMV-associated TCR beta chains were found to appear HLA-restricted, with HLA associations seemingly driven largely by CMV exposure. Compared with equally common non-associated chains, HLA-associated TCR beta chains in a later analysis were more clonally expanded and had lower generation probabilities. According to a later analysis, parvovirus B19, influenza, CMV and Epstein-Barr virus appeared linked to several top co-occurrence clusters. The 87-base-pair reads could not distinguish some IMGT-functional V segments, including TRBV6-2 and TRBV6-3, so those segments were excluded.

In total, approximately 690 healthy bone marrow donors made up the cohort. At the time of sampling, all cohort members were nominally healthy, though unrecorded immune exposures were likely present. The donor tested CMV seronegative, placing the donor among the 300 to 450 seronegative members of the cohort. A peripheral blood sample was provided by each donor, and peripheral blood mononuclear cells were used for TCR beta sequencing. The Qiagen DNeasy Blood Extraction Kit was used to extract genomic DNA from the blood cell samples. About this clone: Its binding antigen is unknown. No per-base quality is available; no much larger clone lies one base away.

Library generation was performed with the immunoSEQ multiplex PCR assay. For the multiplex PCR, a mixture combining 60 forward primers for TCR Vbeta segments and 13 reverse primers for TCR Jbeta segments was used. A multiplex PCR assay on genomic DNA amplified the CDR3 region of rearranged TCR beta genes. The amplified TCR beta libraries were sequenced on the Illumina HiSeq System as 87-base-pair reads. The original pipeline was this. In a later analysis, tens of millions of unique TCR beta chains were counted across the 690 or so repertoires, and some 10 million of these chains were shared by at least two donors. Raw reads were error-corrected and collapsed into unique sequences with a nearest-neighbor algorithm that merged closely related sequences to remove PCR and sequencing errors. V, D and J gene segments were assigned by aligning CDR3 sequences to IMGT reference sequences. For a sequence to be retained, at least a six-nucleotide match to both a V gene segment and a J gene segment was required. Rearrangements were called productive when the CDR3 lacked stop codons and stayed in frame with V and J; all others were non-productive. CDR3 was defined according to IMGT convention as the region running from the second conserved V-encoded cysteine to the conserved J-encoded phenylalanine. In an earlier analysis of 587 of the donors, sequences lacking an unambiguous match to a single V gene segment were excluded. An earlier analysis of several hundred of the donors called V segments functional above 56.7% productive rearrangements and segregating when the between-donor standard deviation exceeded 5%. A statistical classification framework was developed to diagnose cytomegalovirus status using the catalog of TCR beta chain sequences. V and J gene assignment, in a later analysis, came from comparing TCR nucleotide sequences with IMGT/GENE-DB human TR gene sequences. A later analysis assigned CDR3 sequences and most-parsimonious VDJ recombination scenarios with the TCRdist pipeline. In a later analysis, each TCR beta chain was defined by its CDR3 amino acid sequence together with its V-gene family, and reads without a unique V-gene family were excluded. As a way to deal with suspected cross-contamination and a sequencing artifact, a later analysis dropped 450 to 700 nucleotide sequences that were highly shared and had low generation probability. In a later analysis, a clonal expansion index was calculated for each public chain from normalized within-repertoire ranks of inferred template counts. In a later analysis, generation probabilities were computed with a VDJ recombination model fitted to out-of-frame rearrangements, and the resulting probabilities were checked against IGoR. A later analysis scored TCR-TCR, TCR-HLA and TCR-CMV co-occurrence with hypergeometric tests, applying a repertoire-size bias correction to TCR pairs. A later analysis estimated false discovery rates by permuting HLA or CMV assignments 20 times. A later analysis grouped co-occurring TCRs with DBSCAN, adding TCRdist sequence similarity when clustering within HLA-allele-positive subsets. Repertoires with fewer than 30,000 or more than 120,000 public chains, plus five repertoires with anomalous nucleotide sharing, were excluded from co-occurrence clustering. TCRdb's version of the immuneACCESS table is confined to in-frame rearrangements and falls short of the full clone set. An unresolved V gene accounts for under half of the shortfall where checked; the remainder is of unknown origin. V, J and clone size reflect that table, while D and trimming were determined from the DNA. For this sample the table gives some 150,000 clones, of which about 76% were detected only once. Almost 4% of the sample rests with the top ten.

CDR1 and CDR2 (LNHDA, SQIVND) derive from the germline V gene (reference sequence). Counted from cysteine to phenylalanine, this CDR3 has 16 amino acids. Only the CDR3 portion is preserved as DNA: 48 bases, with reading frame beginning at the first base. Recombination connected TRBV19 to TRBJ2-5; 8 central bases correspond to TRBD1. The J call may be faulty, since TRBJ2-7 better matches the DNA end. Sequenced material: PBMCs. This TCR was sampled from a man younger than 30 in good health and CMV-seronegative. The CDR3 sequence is CASKPGTGLSSNEQYF. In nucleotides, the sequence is TGTGCCAGTAAGCCGGGGACAGGTTTGTCGTCCAACGAGCAGTACTTC.